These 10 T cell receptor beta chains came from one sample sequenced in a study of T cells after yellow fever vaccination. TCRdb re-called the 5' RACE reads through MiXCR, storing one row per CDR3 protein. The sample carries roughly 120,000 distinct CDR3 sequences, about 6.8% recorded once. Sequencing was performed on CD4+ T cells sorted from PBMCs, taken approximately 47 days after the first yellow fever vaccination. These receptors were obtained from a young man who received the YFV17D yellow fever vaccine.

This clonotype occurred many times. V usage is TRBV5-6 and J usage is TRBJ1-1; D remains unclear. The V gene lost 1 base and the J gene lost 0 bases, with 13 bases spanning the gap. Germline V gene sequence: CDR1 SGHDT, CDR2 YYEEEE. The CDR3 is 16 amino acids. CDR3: CASSLLGSSMNTEAFF. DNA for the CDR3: TGTGCCAGCAGCTTGCTGGGTTCATCGATGAACACTGAAGCTTTCTTT.

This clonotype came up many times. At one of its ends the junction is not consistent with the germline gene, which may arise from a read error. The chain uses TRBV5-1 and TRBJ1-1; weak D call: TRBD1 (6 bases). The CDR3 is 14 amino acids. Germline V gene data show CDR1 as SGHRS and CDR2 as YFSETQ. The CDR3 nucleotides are TGTGCCAGCAGTTTAGGGGGGGGAAACACTGAAGCTTTCTTT. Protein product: CASSLGGGNTEAFF.

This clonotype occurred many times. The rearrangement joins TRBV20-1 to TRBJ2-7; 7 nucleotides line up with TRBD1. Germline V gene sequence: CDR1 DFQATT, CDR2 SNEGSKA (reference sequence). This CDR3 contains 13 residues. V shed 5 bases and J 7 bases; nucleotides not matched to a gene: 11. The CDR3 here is CSARNRGSGEQYV. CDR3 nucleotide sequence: TGCAGTGCTCGTAACAGGGGATCGGGAGAGCAGTACGTC.

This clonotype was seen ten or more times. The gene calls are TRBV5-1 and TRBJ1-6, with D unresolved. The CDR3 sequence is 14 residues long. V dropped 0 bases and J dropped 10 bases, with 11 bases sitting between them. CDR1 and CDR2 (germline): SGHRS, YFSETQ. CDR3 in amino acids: CASSLEQPGSPLHF. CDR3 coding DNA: TGCGCCAGCAGCTTGGAACAGCCCGGATCACCCCTCCACTTT.

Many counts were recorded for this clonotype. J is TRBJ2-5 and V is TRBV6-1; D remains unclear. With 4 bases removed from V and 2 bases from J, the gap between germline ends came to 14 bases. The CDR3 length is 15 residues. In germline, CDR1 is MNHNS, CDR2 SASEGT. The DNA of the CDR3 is TGTGCCAGCAGTGGGAAGGCCTTGGCGCAAGAGACCCAGTACTTC. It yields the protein CASSGKALAQETQYF.

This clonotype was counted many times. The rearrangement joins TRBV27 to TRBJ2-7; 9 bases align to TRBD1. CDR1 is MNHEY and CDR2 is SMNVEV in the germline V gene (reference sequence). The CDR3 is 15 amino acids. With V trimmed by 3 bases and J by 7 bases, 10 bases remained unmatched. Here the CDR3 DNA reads TGTGCCAGCAGTTTCGGCGGGACAGGGACGCGAGAGCAGTACTTC. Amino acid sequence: CASSFGGTGTREQYF.

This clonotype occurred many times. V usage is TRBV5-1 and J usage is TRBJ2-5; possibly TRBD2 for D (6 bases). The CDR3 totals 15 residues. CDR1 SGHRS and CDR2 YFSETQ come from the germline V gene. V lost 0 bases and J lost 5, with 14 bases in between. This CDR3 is CASSLGSGVRETQYF. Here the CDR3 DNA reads TGCGCCAGCAGCTTGGGATCGGGGGTCCGGGAGACCCAGTACTTC.

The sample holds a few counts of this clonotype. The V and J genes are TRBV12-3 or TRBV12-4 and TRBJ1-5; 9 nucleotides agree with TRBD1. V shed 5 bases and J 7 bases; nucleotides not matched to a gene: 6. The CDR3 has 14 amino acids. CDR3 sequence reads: CASSPDRGWQPQHF. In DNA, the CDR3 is TGTGCCAGCAGTCCCGACAGGGGGTGGCAGCCCCAGCATTTT.

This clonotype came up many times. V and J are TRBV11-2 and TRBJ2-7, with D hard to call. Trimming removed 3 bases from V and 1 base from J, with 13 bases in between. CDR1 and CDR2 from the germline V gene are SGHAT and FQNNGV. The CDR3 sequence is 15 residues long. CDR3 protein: CASSFQVGVSYEQYF. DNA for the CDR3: TGTGCCAGCAGCTTCCAGGTTGGGGTTTCCTACGAGCAGTACTTC. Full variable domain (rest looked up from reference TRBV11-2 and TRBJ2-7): EAGVAQSPRYKIIEKRQSVAFWCNPISGHATLYWYQQILGQGPKLLIQFQNNGVVDDSQLPKDRFSAERLKGVDSTLKIQPAKLEDSAVYLCASSFQVGVSYEQYFGPGTRLTVT.

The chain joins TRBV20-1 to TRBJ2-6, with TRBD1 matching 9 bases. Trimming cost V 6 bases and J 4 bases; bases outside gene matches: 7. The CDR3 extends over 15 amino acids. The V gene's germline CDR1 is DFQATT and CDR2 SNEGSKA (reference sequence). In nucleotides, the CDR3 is TGCAGTGCCGGACAGGGGATCGTGGGGGCCAACGTCCTGACTTTC. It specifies CSAGQGIVGANVLTF.